The sequence of this TCR beta chain was determined in a study of T cell changes during pregnancy in multiple sclerosis. The germline V gene encodes CDR1 MNHEY and CDR2 SMNVEV (reference sequence). Trimming at V came to 7 bases and at J to 9 bases, leaving 12 bases not matched to a gene. CDR3 length: 16 residues. The table came from immunoSEQ multiplex PCR; TCRdb's copy has only in-frame clones and leaves some out. The data hold about 74,000 clones, with roughly 92% observed a single time. Sequences were derived from peripheral blood, sampled after pregnancy. This receptor was identified in a female donor in good health, enrolled as a control in a pregnancy study. The chain links TRBV27 to TRBJ2-1; 13 nucleotides agree with TRBD2. CDR3 DNA: TGTGCCAGCACCGGACTAGCGGGAGTAGGGCAGGGTGAGCAGTTCTTC. Protein: CASTGLAGVGQGEQFF.